This T cell receptor (beta chain) emerged from a study of human T cells and chemical hapten exposure. Across the whole study: Diagnoses of alopecia areata, totalis or universalis occurred in mostly female patients. Broader study findings: Significantly greater numbers of large CDR3 similarity clusters came from expanded TCRs than from controls. The count of PT1 expanded TCRs correlated positively with patch test score.

TCRdb reprocessed the RACE reads with MiXCR, giving one entry per CDR3 protein. Seen here are about 350,000 distinct CDR3 sequences, just under 6.5% observed once, and the top ten hold about 5%. Time point denoted: patch test 2, 6 weeks after DPC sensitization. Treatment described: therapeutic diphenylcyclopropenone sensitization with weekly scalp DPC. This clonotype occurred many times. The antigen remains undetermined. Germline V gives CDR1 MDHEN, CDR2 SYDVKM. The CDR3 length is 16 residues. V shed 3 bases and J 4 bases; nucleotides not matched to a gene: 8. The chain is built from TRBV28 and TRBJ2-7, with 11 nucleotides matching TRBD2. The TCR originated in a woman between 18 and 29 years old with alopecia areata. Some clones in this sample may be carry-over from other donors' samples. Sample: whole blood, taken in connection with sensitization to the hapten diphenylcyclopropenone (DPC). This CDR3 is CASSLGTSGPEYEQYF. In DNA, the CDR3 is TGTGCCAGCAGTTTGGGGACTAGCGGCCCGGAGTACGAGCAGTACTTC.